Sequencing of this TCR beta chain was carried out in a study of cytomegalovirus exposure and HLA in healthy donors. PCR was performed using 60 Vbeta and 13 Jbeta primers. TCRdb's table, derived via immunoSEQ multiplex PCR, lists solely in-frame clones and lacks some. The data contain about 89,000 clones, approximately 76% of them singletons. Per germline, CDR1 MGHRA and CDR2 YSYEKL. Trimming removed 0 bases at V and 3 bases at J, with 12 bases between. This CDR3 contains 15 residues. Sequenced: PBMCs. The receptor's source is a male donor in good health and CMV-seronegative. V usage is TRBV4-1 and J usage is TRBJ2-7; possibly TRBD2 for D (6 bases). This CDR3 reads CASSQDRGSGYEQYF. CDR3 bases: TGCGCCAGCAGCCAAGATCGGGGGAGCGGCTACGAGCAGTACTTC.